This paragraph reports one T cell receptor beta chain. Its antigen remains unknown. This sample is drawn from a study of brain T cells in children with intractable seizures. General study results and limits: Pre-surgery blood may have been undersampled, hiding some clones.

V lost 5 bases, J lost 5 bases, and 15 bases lay in between. Per germline, CDR1 SEHNR and CDR2 FQNEAQ (reference sequence). This CDR3 comprises 14 residues. The sequenced cases were selected for having the highest brain T cell transcript signatures. The table came from immunoSEQ multiplex PCR; TCRdb's copy has only in-frame clones and leaves some out. The data show tens of thousands of clones, with around 93% seen just once and 1.5% held by the top ten. The origin of this receptor is a boy under two years old with tuberous sclerosis and intractable seizures. The chain recombines TRBV7-9 with TRBJ1-1, with D unclear. The specimen comprised peripheral blood, sampled at surgery. The CDR3 reads CASSPMGQKTEAFF. The CDR3 DNA reads TGTGCCAGCAGCCCCATGGGTCAGAAAACTGAAGCTTTCTTT.